This TCR beta chain was identified during a study of regulatory T cells in long-lasting Graves disease. For TCR beta, libraries came from iRepertoire HTBI primers and Arm-PCR of CDR3 regions. MiXCR, applied by TCRdb to the multiplex PCR reads, yields one record per CDR3 protein. The sample shows some 250,000 distinct CDR3 sequences, around 18% of them seen only once. Time point given: newly diagnosed GD, antithyroid drugs for less than 3 months. After RNA was extracted from PBMCs, the TCR library was made from it. This CDR3 comprises 14 residues. With 5 bases clipped from V and 8 bases from J, the junction kept 9 bases outside the gene matches. Germline CDR1 reads SGHAT; CDR2 reads FQDESV (reference sequence). General study points: Persistent disease was associated with favored TRBV28 usage and with favored use of TRBJ1-2 and TRBJ2-5.

There are many counts of this clonotype. Antigen specificity is unknown. V usage is TRBV11-1 and J usage is TRBJ2-1; 7 nucleotides align to TRBD2. The receptor's source is a female donor with Graves disease. The sample consisted of peripheral blood mononuclear cells (PBMCs), taken at new diagnosis, from a patient treated with antithyroid drugs. The CDR3 DNA reads as TGTGCCAGCAGCCACCGACTAGCATCGTATGAGCAGTTCTTC. Its translation: CASSHRLASYEQFF. Variable domain in full (rest from reference TRBV11-1 and TRBJ2-1): EAEVAQSPRYKITEKSQAVAFWCDPISGHATLYWYRQILGQGPELLVQFQDESVVDDSQLPKDRFSAERLKGVDSTLKIQPAELGDSAMYLCASSHRLASYEQFFGPGTRLTVL.